The 15 T cell receptor beta chains reported below all come from one sample, sequenced in a study of CD8+CD57+ T cells in acquired aplastic anemia. Patients chosen for sequencing had shown CD8+CD57+ cell expansion by flow cytometry. Profiles of TCR beta VDJ and CDR3 were generated from a genomic DNA template. Via MiXCR, TCRdb re-called the reads, giving one row per CDR3 protein. The sample consists of 310,000 or so distinct CDR3 sequences, 45% to 65% of them appearing once. The sample consisted of sorted CD4+, CD8+, or CD8+CD57+ T cells (not recorded which) from PBMCs. The receptors were sampled from a human donor with aplastic anemia.

This clonotype was recorded at least ten times. The chain employs TRBV11-2 and TRBJ2-3; D uncertain. Trimming removed 3 bases from V and 4 bases from J, with 8 bases in between. CDR1 and CDR2 (germline): SGHAT, FQNNGV. The CDR3 extends over 13 amino acids. Here the CDR3 DNA reads TGTGCCAGCAGCTTTCGGCAGGCAGATACGCAGTATTTT. Translated: CASSFRQADTQYF.

As to this clonotype: The junction does not match germline at one end; this may be a read error. The CDR3 loop reads CASSFGFTHYF. The CDR3 DNA is TGTGCCAGCAGCTTCGGGTTTACGCATTATTTT. The chain is built from TRBV11-2 and TRBJ2-3; D remains ambiguous. Germline CDR1 and CDR2: SGHAT and FQNNGV. The CDR3 is 11 amino acids.

This chain joins TRBV4-1 and TRBJ1-1; no clear D. This CDR3 contains 13 residues. Between the trimmed V and J ends, which lost 4 bases and 3 bases, there was a span of 9 bases. Germline loops: CDR1 MGHRA, CDR2 YSYEKL. Written as DNA, the CDR3 is TGCGCCAGCAGCCCAACCCTGGACACTGAAGCTTTCTTT. Protein product: CASSPTLDTEAFF.

At least ten counts were recorded for this clonotype. This rearrangement joins TRBV6-1 to TRBJ2-6, with D perhaps matching TRBD1 or TRBD2 (5 bases each). Germline values: CDR1 MNHNS, CDR2 SASEGT. This CDR3 comprises 17 residues. The ends were cut back, 4 bases at V and 4 bases at J, with 17 bases in the middle. The CDR3 DNA sequence: TGTGCCAGCAGTGCCGGGACCCTGATGGCCGGGGCCAACGTCCTGACTTTC. This sequence encodes CASSAGTLMAGANVLTF.

The rearrangement uses TRBV2 and TRBJ1-5; D gene ambiguous. CDR3 length: 13 residues. Trimming removed 8 bases at V and 1 base at J, with 9 bases between. The germline gives CDR1 SNHLY, CDR2 FYNNEI. The CDR3 here is CASGLWSNQPQHF. The CDR3 DNA sequence: TGTGCCAGCGGACTTTGGAGCAATCAGCCCCAGCATTTT.

This chain links TRBV2 with TRBJ2-7; TRBD1 or TRBD2 may be the D gene (6 bases each). CDR3 length equals 15 residues. V lost 7 bases, J lost 2 bases, and 18 bases lay in between. Per germline, CDR1 SNHLY and CDR2 FYNNEI. The CDR3 is CASTSGGQGPYEQYF. DNA of the CDR3: TGTGCCAGCACGAGTGGAGGGCAGGGGCCCTACGAGCAGTACTTC.

This clonotype was seen many times. The chain carries TRBV2 and TRBJ2-7, with TRBD1 as a possible D gene (5 bases). CDR1 is SNHLY and CDR2 is FYNNEI in the germline V gene. V was trimmed by 10 bases and J by 0 bases, leaving 13 bases between them. The CDR3 loop spans 13 amino acids. As DNA, the CDR3 is TGTGCCACCAGGACACAGAGCTCCTACGAGCAGTACTTC. It encodes CATRTQSSYEQYF.

The gene calls are TRBV9 and TRBJ1-2; perhaps TRBD1 as D (6 bases). In germline, CDR1 is SGDLS, CDR2 YYNGEE. V was trimmed by 0 bases and J by 6 bases, leaving 12 bases between them. This CDR3 is 14 amino acids long. The CDR3 region has the DNA TGTGCCAGCAGCGTAGGGGGGGGCCATGATGGCTACACCTTC. Its translation: CASSVGGGHDGYTF.

This sequence joins TRBV19 and TRBJ1-1; D is unclear. V lost 7 bases to trimming and J lost 0 bases, with 15 bases between them. This CDR3 has 15 residues. Germline lookup yields CDR1 LNHDA and CDR2 SQIVND (reference sequence). The CDR3 DNA sequence: TGTGCCAGTACCATAAACAGACGGATGAACACTGAAGCTTTCTTT. Translated: CASTINRRMNTEAFF.

This clonotype appeared many times. V is TRBV19 and J is TRBJ1-5; TRBD1 matches at 7 bases. CDR1 and CDR2 (germline): LNHDA, SQIVND (reference sequence). The CDR3 has 13 residues. V lost 9 bases, J lost 3 bases, and 5 bases stayed unmatched. The CDR3 coding sequence is TGTGCCAGCCAAGACAGGGTCAATCAGCCCCAGCATTTT. Protein: CASQDRVNQPQHF.

This clonotype was observed a few times. The chain has TRBV5-1 and TRBJ1-1, with D perhaps TRBD1 (5 bases). This CDR3 comprises 13 residues. Germline loops: CDR1 SGHRS, CDR2 YFSETQ. The V gene lost 9 bases and the J gene lost 1 base, with 13 bases spanning the gap. CDR3 nucleotides: TGCGCCACGAGCCGGGGGGGGAACACTGAAGCTTTCTTT. This translates into CATSRGGNTEAFF. The full variable domain, completed using reference TRBV5-1 and TRBJ1-1, is KAGVTQTPRYLIKTRGQQVTLSCSPISGHRSVSWYQQTPGQGLQFLFEYFSETQRNKGNFPGRFSGRQFSNSRSEMNVSTLELGDSALYLCATSRGGNTEAFFGQGTRLTVV.

In its sample, this clonotype was seen many times. V gene TRBV2 combines with J gene TRBJ2-2; TRBD2 matches at 7 bases. Unmatched junction bases numbered 2, after V lost 4 bases and J lost 3 bases. The CDR3 length is 14 residues. Germline-derived CDR1 and CDR2 are SNHLY and FYNNEI. DNA of the CDR3: TGTGCCAGCAGTGGACTAGCCTACACCGGGGAGCTGTTTTTT. It encodes CASSGLAYTGELFF.

V usage is TRBV5-1 and J usage is TRBJ1-1; D possibly corresponds to TRBD1 (6 bases). With 2 bases removed from V and 0 bases from J, the gap between germline ends came to 8 bases. Germline CDR1 reads SGHRS; CDR2 reads YFSETQ. The CDR3 is made up of 14 amino acids. The CDR3: CASSFTGLNTEAFF. The CDR3 coding sequence is TGCGCCAGCAGCTTTACAGGGCTGAACACTGAAGCTTTCTTT.

At least ten counts were recorded for this clonotype. V is TRBV6-5 and J is TRBJ1-3; D is uncertain. The germline V gene has CDR1 MNHEY and CDR2 SVGAGI. CDR3 size: 14 residues. With 6 bases removed from V and 7 bases from J, the gap between germline ends came to 16 bases. CDR3 sequence reads: CASSSGVNRNTIYF. The CDR3 DNA sequence: TGTGCCAGCAGCTCCGGGGTAAACCGGAACACCATATATTTT.

This clonotype was counted at least ten times. This chain uses TRBV19 with TRBJ2-2; no clear D gene. Germline CDR1 reads LNHDA; CDR2 reads SQIVND (reference sequence). V was trimmed by 3 bases and J by 5 bases, leaving 10 bases between them. CDR3 length: 14 amino acids. CDR3 coding DNA: TGTGCCAGTAGTATGCCCGGCGGTACCGGGGAGCTGTTTTTT. Translating gives CASSMPGGTGELFF.